What follows are 32 T cell receptor beta chains derived from one specimen sequenced in a study of CD8+ T cells in alopecia areata. Treatment defined: oral pan-JAK inhibitor, 5-10 mg twice daily. RNA was isolated and reverse transcribed to cDNA, the sequencing template. Sequencing was performed with immunoSEQ multiplex PCR; in TCRdb, only in-frame clones are kept and a portion is missing. The repertoire includes hundreds of thousands of clones, approximately 65% of them detected once, and 1.2% sits in the top ten. Sequenced material: CD4+ T cells sorted from blood, taken at week 44, from a patient treated with tofacitinib. These receptors came from a human donor with alopecia areata.

The rearrangement joins TRBV11-2 to TRBJ2-5, with D perhaps matching TRBD1 (6 bases). The germline CDR1 and CDR2 sequences are SGHAT and FQNNGV. The V gene lost 4 bases and the J gene lost 5 bases, with 14 bases spanning the gap. CDR3 length: 14 amino acids. The DNA for the CDR3 is TGTGCCAGCAGCTACCCCTCAAGGGGGGAGACCCAGTACTTC. Encoded protein: CASSYPSRGETQYF.

V gene TRBV7-9 combines with J gene TRBJ1-6, with D unresolved. This CDR3 is built from 14 residues. V lost 5 bases and J lost 7, with 12 bases in between. Germline V gene lookup returns CDR1 SEHNR and CDR2 FQNEAQ (reference sequence). Here the CDR3 DNA reads TGTGCCAGCAGCCCACCGGCCCCGAATTCACCCCTCCACTTT. It is translated as CASSPPAPNSPLHF.

The chain uses TRBV2 and TRBJ1-4; TRBD1 might be the D (6 bases). The CDR3 consists of 11 residues. Trimming cost V 5 bases and J 13 bases, with 11 bases left between them. Germline CDR1 and CDR2: SNHLY and FYNNEI. CDR3 in DNA: TGTGCCAGCAGTCGGGGGCCCACACTGTTTTTT. Protein: CASSRGPTLFF.

The chain couples TRBV25-1 to TRBJ1-2; the match to TRBD1 covers 9 bases. Germline V CDR1 and CDR2: MGHDK, SYGVNS. This CDR3 comprises 14 residues. V lost 1 base and J lost 8; bases outside the gene matches: 5. The CDR3 coding sequence is TGTGCCAGCAGTGAATTCCAGACAGGGGGAGGCTACACCTTC. Encoded protein: CASSEFQTGGGYTF.

This clone has a handful of counts. This rearrangement joins TRBV30 to TRBJ2-3; D unclear. Trimming removed 1 base from V and 6 bases from J, with 2 bases in between. This CDR3 spans 10 amino acids. CDR1 is GTSNPN, CDR2 SVGIG, per germline (reference sequence). CDR3 nucleotide sequence: TGTGCCTGGAGTGACGATACGCAGTATTTT. This translates into CAWSDDTQYF.

CDR3 sequence (DNA): TGTGCCAGCAGCTTACTAACAGGGGCCGTCTACGAGCAGTACTTC. Translation: CASSLLTGAVYEQYF. V usage is TRBV11-2 and J usage is TRBJ2-7; 7 bases agree with TRBD1. The CDR3 is made up of 15 amino acids. The junction had 7 bases not matched to a gene; V was cut back by 2 bases and J by 3 bases. Germline values: CDR1 SGHAT, CDR2 FQNNGV.

This clone was counted only a few times. The V and J genes are TRBV7-2 and TRBJ2-7; the D gene is possibly TRBD2 (6 bases). The germline gives CDR1 SGHTA, CDR2 FQGNSA. The CDR3 runs to 15 residues. The V end lost 5 bases, the J end lost 4 bases, and 18 bases lay between the germline ends. The CDR3 protein is CASSLRGSGAYEQYF. The CDR3 DNA follows: TGTGCCAGCAGCCTACGAGGGTCGGGAGCTTACGAGCAGTACTTC.

V and J are TRBV2 and TRBJ2-7; 8 positions agree with TRBD1. After removal of 6 bases from V and 6 bases from J, the junction contained 4 bases not matched to a gene. The CDR3 has 12 amino acids. The germline V gene has CDR1 SNHLY and CDR2 FYNNEI. The CDR3 here is CASRNRGSEQYF. The CDR3 nucleotides read TGTGCCAGCAGAAACAGGGGGTCCGAGCAGTACTTC.

The chain is built from TRBV29-1 and TRBJ2-7; maybe TRBD1 (6 bases). The CDR3 extends over 14 amino acids. Deletions cut 4 bases from V and 4 bases from J, with 17 bases between. CDR1 and CDR2 from the germline V gene are SQVTM and ANQGSEA. This CDR3 is CSVVFWDGQYEQYF. The CDR3 DNA is TGCAGCGTTGTTTTTTGGGACGGACAGTACGAGCAGTACTTC.

This sequence joins TRBV18 and TRBJ1-1; D unclear. Germline V gene data show CDR1 as KGHSH and CDR2 as LQKENI. The V gene lost 3 bases and the J gene lost 4 bases, with 9 bases spanning the gap. This CDR3 has 13 amino acids. The CDR3 coding sequence is TGTGCCAGCTCACCGATGACAAGCACTGAAGCTTTCTTT. This translates into CASSPMTSTEAFF.

The chain combines TRBV11-2 with TRBJ2-7; no firm D call. Per germline, CDR1 SGHAT and CDR2 FQNNGV. V was clipped by 7 bases and J by 2 bases, with 12 bases between them. The CDR3 is 13 residues long. The CDR3 protein is CASMPGPAYEQYF. CDR3 nucleotides: TGTGCCAGCATGCCTGGCCCTGCCTACGAGCAGTACTTC.

This rearrangement joins TRBV4-3 to TRBJ1-2; D remains ambiguous. V was cut by 4 bases and J by 7 bases, with 13 bases left in between. This CDR3 has 13 residues. Germline V gene lookup returns CDR1 LGHNA and CDR2 YSLEER. This CDR3 is CASSPARESGYTF. The CDR3 DNA sequence: TGCGCCAGCAGCCCGGCCCGGGAGTCTGGCTACACCTTC.

V and J are TRBV6-6 and TRBJ2-5; a weak D match, TRBD2 (6 bases). Germline V gene lookup returns CDR1 MNHNY and CDR2 SVGAGI (reference sequence). This CDR3 spans 12 amino acids. V dropped 6 bases and J dropped 5 bases, with 10 bases sitting between them. DNA of the CDR3: TGTGCCAGCAGATTTGGGGGGGAGACCCAGTACTTC. Encoded protein: CASRFGGETQYF.

This clone showed up just a few times. This chain connects TRBV5-1 to TRBJ2-4; TRBD2 matches 7 bases. Germline CDR1 and CDR2: SGHRS and YFSETQ. V shed 2 bases and J 2 bases; nucleotides not matched to a gene: 7. The CDR3 spans 16 residues. This chain's CDR3 is CASSFGGTESKNIQYF. The CDR3 DNA is TGCGCCAGCAGCTTCGGGGGGACTGAGTCCAAAAACATTCAGTACTTC.

This chain links TRBV6-1 with TRBJ1-1; 7 nucleotides align to TRBD1. V was pared by 4 bases and J by 4 bases, with 3 bases of the junction left unmatched. Germline loops: CDR1 MNHNS, CDR2 SASEGT. This CDR3 is built from 13 residues. This CDR3 is CASSVRDSTEAFF. For the CDR3, the DNA is TGTGCCAGCAGTGTCCGGGACAGCACTGAAGCTTTCTTT.

The CDR3 DNA reads TGTGCCTGGAGGCCCGTTGGAAACACCATATATTTT. As protein: CAWRPVGNTIYF. The J gene is TRBJ1-3, the V gene TRBV30; D gene ambiguous. From germline, CDR1 is GTSNPN and CDR2 SVGIG (reference sequence). Trimming took off 3 bases at V and 3 bases at J, with 6 bases between the two ends. This CDR3 region has 12 residues.

The V call is TRBV11-2, the J call TRBJ1-2; possibly TRBD1 for D (5 bases). Trimming took 5 bases from V and 1 from J, leaving 8 bases between them. CDR3 length: 13 amino acids. Germline V gene data show CDR1 as SGHAT and CDR2 as FQNNGV. The CDR3 protein is CASSRQINYGYTF. The CDR3 region has the DNA TGTGCCAGCAGCCGACAGATTAACTATGGCTACACCTTC.

This clone has only one observation. The rearrangement joins TRBV5-4 to TRBJ2-5; 8 bases agree with TRBD2. The CDR3 extends over 15 amino acids. Germline CDR1 and CDR2: SGHNT and YYREEE (reference sequence). The V and J ends lost 5 bases and 1 base, in that order; junction bases with no gene match: 7. The CDR3, as DNA: TGTGCCAGCAGTTCGGGGACTAGACCCCAAGAGACCCAGTACTTC. Amino acid sequence: CASSSGTRPQETQYF.

This clone was counted a few times. The chain has TRBV14 and TRBJ1-1; unclear D gene. V shed 5 bases and J shed 1 base, with 8 bases lying between them. The CDR3 consists of 13 residues. Germline CDR1 and CDR2: SGHDN and FVKESK. Here the CDR3 reads CASSYTENTEAFF. For the CDR3, the DNA is TGTGCCAGCAGCTATACAGAGAACACTGAAGCTTTCTTT.

This chain uses TRBV14 with TRBJ2-7; possibly TRBD1 or TRBD2 for D (5 bases each). Germline V lookup: CDR1 SGHDN, CDR2 FVKESK. The CDR3 is 17 residues long. The V end lost 0 bases, the J end lost 5 bases, and 20 bases lay between the germline ends. The CDR3 reads CASSQESPGPSINEQYF. The CDR3 region has the DNA TGTGCCAGCAGCCAAGAGTCCCCGGGGCCCTCCATCAACGAGCAGTACTTC.

The rearrangement uses TRBV29-1 and TRBJ1-4, with a weak D call TRBD1 (6 bases). The CDR3 has 13 residues. V dropped 7 bases and J dropped 1 base, with 10 bases sitting between them. Germline values: CDR1 SQVTM, CDR2 ANQGSEA. The CDR3 DNA is TGCAGCGCCCAGGGGTTAACTAATGAAAAACTGTTTTTT. This codes for CSAQGLTNEKLFF.

This clone was observed at least ten times. The rearrangement uses TRBV7-9 and TRBJ2-2; 9 bases are a match to TRBD1. Trimming cost V 5 bases and J 3 bases; bases outside gene matches: 4. The CDR3 is 15 residues long. CDR1 SEHNR and CDR2 FQNEAQ come from the germline V gene (reference sequence). CDR3 loop: CASSPWTGDTGELFF. The CDR3 region has the DNA TGTGCCAGCAGCCCATGGACAGGGGACACCGGGGAGCTGTTTTTT.

There are a few counts of this clone. This chain uses TRBV7-2 with TRBJ2-1; D unresolved. V gave up 5 bases and J gave up 0 bases, with 11 bases separating them. Germline V gene lookup returns CDR1 SGHTA and CDR2 FQGNSA. CDR3 length equals 15 residues. This chain's CDR3 is CASSPYPSSYNEQFF. The CDR3 bases are TGTGCCAGCAGCCCTTATCCGAGCTCCTACAATGAGCAGTTCTTC.

This clone was seen only a few times. The chain is built from TRBV29-1 and TRBJ2-2; 7 nucleotides match TRBD1. The CDR3 totals 14 residues. Germline assignment: CDR1 SQVTM and CDR2 ANQGSEA. Germline trimming cut 7 bases from V and 2 bases from J; bases unmatched to any gene: 7. The CDR3 spells CSAWTGQNTGELFF. As DNA, the CDR3 is TGCAGCGCCTGGACAGGCCAAAACACCGGGGAGCTGTTTTTT.

The chain links TRBV5-1 to TRBJ2-1; 9 bases are shared with TRBD2. Germline V gives CDR1 SGHRS, CDR2 YFSETQ. V lost 3 bases and J lost 8; bases outside the gene matches: 6. CDR3 size: 14 residues. CDR3 bases: TGCGCCAGCAGCTCAGGACTAGCGCCAGATGAGCAGTTCTTC. It yields the protein CASSSGLAPDEQFF.

This sequence joins TRBV5-1 and TRBJ1-6; 8 positions agree with TRBD1. Trimming at V came to 5 bases and at J to 8 bases, leaving 9 bases not matched to a gene. CDR3 size: 15 residues. Germline-derived CDR1 and CDR2 are SGHRS and YFSETQ. CDR3 sequence: CASRHKQGEDSPLHF. In nucleotides, the CDR3 is TGCGCCAGCAGACACAAACAGGGGGAGGATTCACCCCTCCACTTT.

This clone showed up just a few times. The chain joins TRBV29-1 to TRBJ1-5, with D possibly matching TRBD1 (5 bases). The germline CDR1 and CDR2 sequences are SQVTM and ANQGSEA. The germline V and J ends were trimmed by 4 bases and 3 bases, with 7 bases remaining between them. CDR3 size: 12 residues. The CDR3 DNA reads as TGCAGCGTTGGACAGCCCAATCAGCCCCAGCATTTT. Translation: CSVGQPNQPQHF.

The chain is built from TRBV7-2 and TRBJ2-7; TRBD1 is a possible D gene (5 bases). Germline V CDR1 and CDR2: SGHTA, FQGNSA. V shed 3 bases and J shed 10 bases, with 16 bases lying between them. The CDR3 has 13 amino acids. Here the CDR3 DNA reads TGTGCCAGCAGCTTTGTCGAAGCCCAGGGACAGTACTTC. It codes for CASSFVEAQGQYF.

The rearrangement joins TRBV2 to TRBJ2-4; no firm D call. V lost 2 bases, J lost 2 bases, and 10 bases lay in between. Germline V CDR1 and CDR2: SNHLY, FYNNEI. This CDR3 has 15 amino acids. CDR3 nucleotide sequence: TGTGCCAGCAGTGAACAGGCAGGTTCCAAAAACATTCAGTACTTC. Translated, it gives CASSEQAGSKNIQYF. The full variable domain, completed using reference TRBV2 and TRBJ2-4, is EPEVTQTPSHQVTQMGQEVILRCVPISNHLYFYWYRQILGQKVEFLVSFYNNEISEKSEIFDDQFSVERPDGSNFTLKIRSTKLEDSAMYFCASSEQAGSKNIQYFGAGTRLSVL.

V gene TRBV15 combines with J gene TRBJ1-2; maybe TRBD1 (6 bases). The CDR3 contains 15 residues. Germline V gene lookup returns CDR1 LNHNV and CDR2 YYDKDF (reference sequence). V lost 0 bases and J 8 bases, leaving 16 bases between the germline ends. The DNA for the CDR3 is TGTGCCACCAGCAGAGATCGTGGGGGGGCGCAAGGCTACACCTTC. Translation gives CATSRDRGGAQGYTF.

This rearrangement joins TRBV29-1 to TRBJ1-1, with unresolved D. Trimming cost V 4 bases and J 1 base, with 10 bases left between them. Looked up from germline, CDR1 is SQVTM and CDR2 is ANQGSEA. CDR3 length: 13 residues. DNA of the CDR3: TGCAGCGTTGCACAAAAAAAGAACACTGAAGCTTTCTTT. Translation gives CSVAQKKNTEAFF.

The gene calls are TRBV5-1 and TRBJ2-5, with 8 bases matching TRBD2. The ends lost 0 bases at V and 1 base at J; junction bases unmatched: 8. The CDR3 is 17 amino acids. CDR1 SGHRS and CDR2 YFSETQ come from the germline V gene. CDR3 amino acids: CASSLAGRGASQETQYF. The CDR3 DNA follows: TGCGCCAGCAGCTTGGCCGGGAGGGGAGCCTCCCAAGAGACCCAGTACTTC.